The subject of this entry is one T cell receptor (beta chain). Its antigen remains unidentified. Base qualities are not at hand, and no much larger clone is one base apart. The source of the sample is a study of T cell responses to AZD1222 COVID-19 vaccine (dated by TCRdb to about 2021). About the study as a whole: A total of more than 230 trial participants underwent TCR sequencing, of whom 200 to 220 received two doses of AZD1222 and about 25 received two doses of the MenACWY control vaccine. Trial participants were enrolled into age subgroups of 18-55, 56-69 and 70-plus years, which contained roughly 140, 27 and 60 TCR-sequenced participants, respectively. What the work shows at the level of the full study, not this receptor alone: Participants were mostly white British, with more females than males. The authors suggested clonal diversity may have been underestimated. The whole spike protein was spanned by vaccine-associated CD4 TCRs, and dominant responses were seen in regions 160-218 and 743-854. Because no day 14 peak-response samples were available, repertoires were characterized only after the peak T cell response. Spike-specific TCR breadth and depth rose significantly after two AZD1222 doses compared with day 0 and with MenACWY recipients. In the small 56-69-year group, the increase in depth fell short of significance, most likely because of low power. Reportedly, close to half of the unique spike-specific TCRs recognized epitopes lying outside the regions that are mutated in the B.1.351 and B.1.1.7 variants. Only a handful of AZD1222 recipients were SARS-CoV-2 seropositive at baseline, limiting conclusions about previously exposed vaccinees.

Read against the paper, the sample's time point label means: baseline before first vaccination. The sample's treatment or condition label, decoded: meningococcal conjugate vaccine given as trial control. Vaccinee samples were obtained from the UK trials COV001 and COV002, which included a single-blind randomized controlled phase 2/3 trial of AZD1222 (ChAdOx1 nCoV-19) in healthy adults. Trial participant PBMC samples were collected at day 0 and day 28 after the second dose for TCRbeta chain sequencing. The CDR3 regions of human TCRbeta chains were analyzed by immunosequencing. Regarding the original processing steps: TCRs in the repertoires were matched against a reference library of SARS-CoV-2-specific TCRs that had been generated with the MIRA antigen-specificity platform. Breadth meant the fraction of unique TCRs that were SARS-CoV-2-associated, whereas depth meant the fraction of total T cells that were SARS-CoV-2-associated. Using the MIRA data, every spike-specific TCR was mapped to the spike region that the TCR reacted to and assigned to either a CD4 or a CD8 class. Log10-transformed breadth and depth values were compared by one-way ANOVA with Sidak's multiple comparisons tests. Held by TCRdb, this immuneACCESS table contains in-frame sequences only and omits some clones. Under half of the omission traces to an unresolved V gene where checked; the cause of the rest is unknown. V and J calls plus clone size are reproduced from that table; the DNA served to infer D and trimming. Counted in this sample were about 100,000 clones; around 87% of them appeared once. 4% to 4.5% of the sample is taken by the ten largest.

The sequencing used peripheral blood, collected on day 0 of MenACWY control vaccination. The source is an adult in good health.

The DNA sequence is as follows: TGCGCCAGCAGCCCTGGGACCCCCTACTACGAGCAGTACTTC. This is translated as CASSPGTPYYEQYF. The V and J genes are TRBV5-1 and TRBJ2-7, with the D call perhaps TRBD1 or TRBD2, each one matching 5 bases. V gives up 4 bases and J gives up 3 bases, and the segment between their germline ends measures 14 bases. Measured from the cysteine to the phenylalanine, the CDR3 is 14 residues long. The retained sequence is limited to the CDR3, 42 bases, with the frame set at the first base. The germline V gene yields SGHRS for CDR1 and YFSETQ for CDR2.